This is a list of T cell receptor beta chains from one sample in a study of spatial heterogeneity in lung cancer. One entry per CDR3 protein results from TCRdb running MiXCR on the 5' RACE reads. The table records around 15,000 distinct CDR3 sequences, approximately 6.2% of them present only once. Sequenced material: lung tumor tissue, taken at surgery. These receptors all come from a female donor with early-stage non-small cell lung cancer. CDR3s include the opening cysteine and the closing phenylalanine or tryptophan. D genes are given only for firm matches. Size is stated for part of the rows, as once, few or many counts, or as a class when the clone is expanded.

- | TRBJ1-1 | 13 | TRBV25-1 | - | CASSATGYTEAFF | TGTGCCAGCAGTGCCACAGGGTACACTGAAGCTTTCTTT
- | TRBJ1-6 | 17 | TRBV20-1 | - | CSARDSDIPSYNSPLHF | TGCAGTGCTAGAGATAGCGACATACCCTCCTATAATTCACCCCTCCACTTT
- | TRBJ2-1 | 14 | TRBV18 | many | CASSPRGFGQKEFF | TGTGCCAGCTCACCAAGGGGTTTTGGCCAAAAAGAGTTCTTC
- | TRBJ2-7 | 12 | TRBV7-2 | - | CASSRSGYEQYF | TGTGCCAGCAGCCGCTCAGGCTACGAGCAGTACTTC
- | TRBJ2-3 | 12 | TRBV29-1 | - | CSVGDGTDTQYF | TGCAGCGTGGGGGACGGAACAGATACGCAGTATTTT
- | TRBJ2-3 | 14 | TRBV29-1 | - | CSVPGHLITDTQYF | TGCAGCGTTCCGGGACACCTCATCACAGATACGCAGTATTTT
- | TRBJ1-1 | 10 | TRBV10-3 | - | CAIPPTEAFF | TGTGCCATACCCCCCACTGAAGCTTTCTTT
TRBD2 | TRBJ2-1 | 15 | TRBV7-2 | medium-sized | CASSALAGGYVEQFF | TGTGCCAGCAGCGCTTTAGCGGGGGGGTATGTTGAGCAGTTCTTC
- | TRBJ2-7 | 15 | TRBV7-2 | - | CASSLGAGAGYEQYF | TGTGCCAGCAGCTTAGGGGCAGGGGCTGGCTACGAGCAGTACTTC
TRBD2 | TRBJ2-1 | 15 | TRBV3-1 | many | CASTRSGGALNEQFF | TGTGCCAGCACCCGAAGCGGGGGGGCCCTCAATGAGCAGTTCTTC
TRBD2 | TRBJ2-7 | 14 | TRBV10-3 | medium-sized | CAIREDGSSYEQYF | TGTGCCATCCGGGAGGACGGATCCTCCTACGAGCAGTACTTC
- | TRBJ1-2 | 14 | TRBV20-1 | many | CSARNEIGDHGYTF | TGCAGTGCTAGGAATGAGATCGGGGACCATGGCTACACCTTC
- | TRBJ1-1 | 11 | TRBV5-4 | many | CASSLNTEAFF | TGTGCCAGCAGCCTGAACACTGAAGCTTTCTTT
- | TRBJ2-2 | 12 | TRBV30 | - | CAWMGGHGLLFF | TGTGCCTGGATGGGGGGACATGGGCTGCTGTTTTTT
- | TRBJ1-6 | 16 | TRBV20-1 | medium-sized | CSALRAAHPGNSPLHF | TGCAGTGCACTTCGGGCAGCCCACCCCGGCAATTCACCCCTCCACTTT
TRBD2 | TRBJ2-7 | 17 | TRBV15 | many | CATSRDRLGLAPSEQYF | TGTGCCACCAGCAGAGATCGGCTTGGACTAGCCCCCTCCGAGCAGTACTTC
- | TRBJ2-3 | 15 | TRBV7-6 | many | CASSLFAAITDTQYF | TGTGCCAGCAGCTTGTTTGCAGCCATCACAGATACGCAGTATTTT
TRBD2 | TRBJ2-3 | 14 | TRBV2 | many | CASTGRGFADTQYF | TGTGCCAGCACAGGGCGGGGGTTTGCGGATACGCAGTATTTT
- | TRBJ1-1 | 15 | TRBV5-5 | many | CASSLVPAEGTEAFF | TGTGCCAGCAGCTTGGTGCCCGCGGAGGGGACTGAAGCTTTCTTT
- | TRBJ1-1 | 13 | TRBV6-2/TRBV6-3 | few | CASSPLWDTEAFF | TGTGCCAGCAGCCCCCTTTGGGACACTGAAGCTTTCTTT
- | TRBJ1-6 | 15 | TRBV7-2 | many | CASSPRTGYNSPLHF | TGTGCCAGCAGCCCGAGGACCGGATATAATTCACCCCTCCACTTT
- | TRBJ2-7 | 13 | TRBV28 | many | CASIAERGSKQYF | TGTGCCAGCATCGCGGAAAGGGGGTCTAAGCAGTACTTC
TRBD1 | TRBJ1-1 | 12 | TRBV19 | many | CASSIEGQRAFF | TGTGCCAGTAGTATAGAGGGACAGAGAGCTTTCTTT
TRBD1 | TRBJ1-1 | 14 | TRBV10-3 | medium-sized | CAIGDRGMNTEAFF | TGTGCCATCGGGGACAGGGGCATGAACACTGAAGCTTTCTTT
TRBD1 | TRBJ2-1 | 15 | TRBV5-4 | - | CASSPGQDSYNEQFF | TGTGCCAGCAGCCCCGGACAGGACTCCTACAATGAGCAGTTCTTC
TRBD1 | TRBJ2-3 | 16 | TRBV5-5 | many | CASSQGTGDSTDTQYF | TGTGCCAGCAGCCAGGGGACAGGGGACAGCACAGATACGCAGTATTTT
- | TRBJ1-1 | 14 | TRBV7-9 | few | CASSHPVKRAEAFF | TGTGCCAGCAGTCACCCCGTTAAACGGGCTGAAGCTTTCTTT
- | TRBJ2-3 | 13 | TRBV3-1 | many | CASSQGRTDTQYF | TGTGCCAGCAGCCAAGGCAGGACAGATACGCAGTATTTT
- | TRBJ2-7 | 12 | TRBV28 | many | CASSFVTYEQYF | TGTGCCAGCAGTTTCGTAACCTACGAGCAGTACTTC
- | TRBJ1-6 | 17 | TRBV4-2 | many | CASSQDPDRAGGTPLHF | TGTGCCAGCAGCCAAGACCCGGACCGCGCGGGGGGAACACCCCTCCACTTT
- | TRBJ2-2 | 13 | TRBV29-1 | - | CSTRIGGTGELFF | TGCAGCACACGGATTGGGGGCACCGGGGAGCTGTTTTTT
- | TRBJ2-3 | 16 | TRBV6-2/TRBV6-3 | many | CASSTRQEWGTDTQYF | TGTGCCAGCAGCACTAGACAGGAGTGGGGCACAGATACGCAGTATTTT
- | TRBJ1-3 | 16 | TRBV5-1 | many | CASSLGQVYSGNTIYF | TGCGCCAGCAGCTTGGGACAGGTCTACTCTGGAAACACCATATATTTT
- | TRBJ1-4 | 17 | TRBV3-1 | - | CASSQEVGRIANEKLFF | TGTGCCAGCAGCCAAGAGGTGGGGAGAATAGCCAATGAAAAACTGTTTTTT
TRBD2 | TRBJ2-5 | 11 | TRBV28 | many | CASSYGTREYF | TGTGCCAGCAGTTACGGGACTAGGGAGTACTTC
- | TRBJ2-5 | 15 | TRBV3-1 | many | CASSQDRGAWETQYF | TGTGCCAGCAGCCAAGATAGGGGGGCGTGGGAGACCCAGTACTTC
- | TRBJ1-2 | 15 | TRBV6-6 | - | CASSSPGEMGYGYTF | TGTGCCAGCAGTTCCCCAGGGGAAATGGGCTATGGCTACACCTTC
- | TRBJ2-3 | 16 | TRBV5-1 | many | CASSLMDSPSGDTQYF | TGCGCCAGCAGCTTGATGGACAGCCCGAGTGGAGATACGCAGTATTTT
- | TRBJ2-3 | 14 | TRBV14 | many | CASSQNTVGDTQYF | TGTGCCAGCAGCCAGAACACGGTCGGGGATACGCAGTATTTT